This TCR beta chain came from a study of T cell changes during pregnancy in multiple sclerosis. Sequencing was performed with immunoSEQ multiplex PCR; in TCRdb, only in-frame clones are kept and a portion is missing. The sample lists about 77,000 clones, around 93% seen once, with about 2.5% in the top ten. With 1 base removed from V and 3 bases from J, the gap between germline ends came to 20 bases. Germline CDR1 reads SGHNT; CDR2 reads YYREEE (reference sequence). The CDR3 loop spans 18 amino acids. The V call is TRBV5-4, the J call TRBJ1-5, with D maybe TRBD1 (6 bases). The starting material was peripheral blood, obtained after pregnancy. The sequence derives from a female donor in good health, enrolled as a control in a pregnancy study. CDR3 sequence reads: CASSLLPNPRQANQPQHF. For the CDR3, the DNA is TGTGCCAGCAGCTTGTTACCCAACCCTCGACAGGCCAATCAGCCCCAGCATTTT.